The following is a T cell receptor beta chain sequence with its context. Its antigen is currently unknown. The data derive from a study of cytomegalovirus exposure and HLA in healthy donors. General study points: Relative to equally common others, HLA-associated TCR beta chains showed greater clonal expansion in a later analysis. Rarity marked most TCR sequences, yet some public TCRs occurred in many donors. Available immune exposure information covered CMV serostatus only. The study recorded 160 or so TCR beta chains that were cytomegalovirus-associated.

In the PCR, 60 Vbeta and 13 Jbeta primers were used. Using immunoSEQ multiplex PCR, the repertoire was profiled, and TCRdb retains in-frame clones only, with some absent. The sample holds some 71,000 clones, roughly 70% seen once. The length of the CDR3 is 19 residues. The V end was cut by 0 bases, the J end by 2 bases, with 23 bases between. The V gene's germline CDR1 is SGHDT and CDR2 YYEEEE. The clonotype originates from a woman in her forties or fifties in good health and CMV-seropositive. The J gene is TRBJ2-5, the V gene TRBV5-6; maybe TRBD1 (6 bases). The sequencing input was PBMCs. The CDR3 protein is CASSLVQSIWDIPQETQYF. The DNA of the CDR3 is TGTGCCAGCAGCTTGGTACAATCTATCTGGGACATACCTCAAGAGACCCAGTACTTC.